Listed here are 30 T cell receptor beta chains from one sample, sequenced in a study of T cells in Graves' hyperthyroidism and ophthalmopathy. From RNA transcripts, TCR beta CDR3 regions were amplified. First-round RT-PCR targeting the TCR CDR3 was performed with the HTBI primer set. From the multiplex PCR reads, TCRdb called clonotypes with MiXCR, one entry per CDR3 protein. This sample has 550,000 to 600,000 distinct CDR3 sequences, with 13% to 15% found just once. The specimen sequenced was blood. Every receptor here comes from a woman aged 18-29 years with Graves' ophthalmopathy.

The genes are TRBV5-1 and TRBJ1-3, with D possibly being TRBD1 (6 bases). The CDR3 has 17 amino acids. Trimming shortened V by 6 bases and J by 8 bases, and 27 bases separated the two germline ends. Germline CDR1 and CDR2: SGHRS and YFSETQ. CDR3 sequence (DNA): TGCGCCAGCACAATGACCGAGGGGGTTGGCGGGACGGACACCATATATTTT. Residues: CASTMTEGVGGTDTIYF.

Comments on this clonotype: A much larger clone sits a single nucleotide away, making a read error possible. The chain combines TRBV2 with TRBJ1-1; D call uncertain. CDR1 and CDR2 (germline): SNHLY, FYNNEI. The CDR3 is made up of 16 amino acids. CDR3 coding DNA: TGTGCCGGCAGTGAAGATTGGGTCAGTTTGAACACTGAAGCTTTCTTT. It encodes CAGSEDWVSLNTEAFF.

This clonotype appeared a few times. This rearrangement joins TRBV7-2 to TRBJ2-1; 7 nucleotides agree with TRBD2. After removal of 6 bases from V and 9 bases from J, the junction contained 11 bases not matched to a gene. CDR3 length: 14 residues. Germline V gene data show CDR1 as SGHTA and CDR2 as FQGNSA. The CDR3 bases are TGTGCCAGCAGACCTGGTGGGACTACCCCTGAGCAGTTCTTC. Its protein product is CASRPGGTTPEQFF.

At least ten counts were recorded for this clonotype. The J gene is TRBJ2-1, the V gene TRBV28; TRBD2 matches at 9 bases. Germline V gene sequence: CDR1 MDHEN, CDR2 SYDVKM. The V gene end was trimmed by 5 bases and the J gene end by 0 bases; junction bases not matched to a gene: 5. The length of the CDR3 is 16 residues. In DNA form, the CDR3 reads TGTGCCAGCAGTACCCGACTAGCGGCCTCCTACAATGAGCAGTTCTTC. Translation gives CASSTRLAASYNEQFF. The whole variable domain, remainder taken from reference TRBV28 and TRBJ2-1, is DVKVTQSSRYLVKRTGEKVFLECVQDMDHENMFWYRQDPGLGLRLIYFSYDVKMKEKGDIPEGYSVSREKKERFSLILESASTNQTSMYLCASSTRLAASYNEQFFGPGTRLTVL.

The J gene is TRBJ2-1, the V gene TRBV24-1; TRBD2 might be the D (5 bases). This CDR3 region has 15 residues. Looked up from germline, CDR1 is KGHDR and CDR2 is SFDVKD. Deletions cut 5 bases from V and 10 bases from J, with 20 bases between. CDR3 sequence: CATSVPGFTHWEQFF. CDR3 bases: TGTGCCACCAGTGTGCCGGGGTTCACGCATTGGGAGCAGTTCTTC.

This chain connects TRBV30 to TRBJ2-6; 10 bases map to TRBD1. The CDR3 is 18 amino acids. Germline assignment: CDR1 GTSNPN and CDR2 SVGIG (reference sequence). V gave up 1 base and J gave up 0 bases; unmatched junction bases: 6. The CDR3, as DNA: TGTGCCTGGAGTGGGACGGGACAGGGGAACTCTGGGGCCAACGTCCTGACTTTC. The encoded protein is CAWSGTGQGNSGANVLTF.

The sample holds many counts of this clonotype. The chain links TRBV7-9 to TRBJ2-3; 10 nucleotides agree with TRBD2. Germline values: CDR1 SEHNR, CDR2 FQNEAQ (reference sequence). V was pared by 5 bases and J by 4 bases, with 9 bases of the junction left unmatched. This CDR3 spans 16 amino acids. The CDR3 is CASSDRLAGVSDTQYF. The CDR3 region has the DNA TGTGCCAGCAGCGACCGACTAGCGGGTGTTTCAGATACGCAGTATTTT.

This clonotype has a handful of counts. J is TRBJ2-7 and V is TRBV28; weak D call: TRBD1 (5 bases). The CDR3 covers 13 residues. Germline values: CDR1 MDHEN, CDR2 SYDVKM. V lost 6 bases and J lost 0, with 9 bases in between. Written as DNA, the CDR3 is TGTGCCAGCAGCGACAGCTTCTCCTACGAGCAGTACTTC. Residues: CASSDSFSYEQYF. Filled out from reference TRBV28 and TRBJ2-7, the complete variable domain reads DVKVTQSSRYLVKRTGEKVFLECVQDMDHENMFWYRQDPGLGLRLIYFSYDVKMKEKGDIPEGYSVSREKKERFSLILESASTNQTSMYLCASSDSFSYEQYFGPGTRLTVT.

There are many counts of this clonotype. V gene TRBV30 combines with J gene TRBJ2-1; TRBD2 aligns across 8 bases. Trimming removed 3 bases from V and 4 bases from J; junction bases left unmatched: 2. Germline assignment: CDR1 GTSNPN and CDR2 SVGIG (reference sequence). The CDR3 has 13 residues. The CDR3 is CAWRLADYNEQFF. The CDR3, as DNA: TGTGCCTGGAGACTAGCGGATTACAATGAGCAGTTCTTC.

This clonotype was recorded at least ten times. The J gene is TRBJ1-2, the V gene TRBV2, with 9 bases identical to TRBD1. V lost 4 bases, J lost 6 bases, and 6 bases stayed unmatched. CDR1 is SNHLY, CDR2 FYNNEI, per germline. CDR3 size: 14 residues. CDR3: CASSVGQGHDGYTF. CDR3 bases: TGTGCCAGCAGTGTAGGACAGGGGCACGATGGCTACACCTTC.

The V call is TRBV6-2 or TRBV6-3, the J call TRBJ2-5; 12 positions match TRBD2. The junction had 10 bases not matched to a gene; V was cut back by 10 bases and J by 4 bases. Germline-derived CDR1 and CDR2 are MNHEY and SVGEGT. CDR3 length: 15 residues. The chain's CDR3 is CATIGPSGRGETQYF. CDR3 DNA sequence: TGTGCCACCATCGGGCCTAGCGGGAGGGGAGAGACCCAGTACTTC.

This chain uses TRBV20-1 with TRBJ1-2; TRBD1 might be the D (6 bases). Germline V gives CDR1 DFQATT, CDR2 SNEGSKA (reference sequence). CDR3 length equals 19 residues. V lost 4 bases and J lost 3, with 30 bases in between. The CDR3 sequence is CSAKYYRDGGARDDYGYTF. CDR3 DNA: TGCAGTGCTAAATATTATAGAGATGGGGGCGCACGCGATGACTATGGCTACACCTTC.

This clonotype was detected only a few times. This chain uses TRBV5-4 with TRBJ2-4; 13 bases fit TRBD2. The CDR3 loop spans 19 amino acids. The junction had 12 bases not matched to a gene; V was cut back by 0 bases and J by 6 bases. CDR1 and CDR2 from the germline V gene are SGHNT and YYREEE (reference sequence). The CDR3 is CASSLARGTSGKVGNIQYF. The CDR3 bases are TGTGCCAGCAGCTTGGCCCGTGGGACTAGCGGGAAGGTTGGAAACATTCAGTACTTC.

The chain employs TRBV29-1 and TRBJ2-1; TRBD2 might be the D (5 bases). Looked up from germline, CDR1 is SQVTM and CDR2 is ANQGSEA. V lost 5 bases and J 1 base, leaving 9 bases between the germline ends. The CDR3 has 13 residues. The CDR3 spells CSVRGNSYNEQFF. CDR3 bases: TGCAGCGTTCGAGGGAATTCCTACAATGAGCAGTTCTTC.

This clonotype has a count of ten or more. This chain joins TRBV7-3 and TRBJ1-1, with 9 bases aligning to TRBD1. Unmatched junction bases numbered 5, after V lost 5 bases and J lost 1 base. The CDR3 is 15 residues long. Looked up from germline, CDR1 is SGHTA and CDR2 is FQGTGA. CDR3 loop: CASSPGTGRNTEAFF. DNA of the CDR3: TGTGCCAGCAGCCCCGGGACAGGGAGGAACACTGAAGCTTTCTTT.

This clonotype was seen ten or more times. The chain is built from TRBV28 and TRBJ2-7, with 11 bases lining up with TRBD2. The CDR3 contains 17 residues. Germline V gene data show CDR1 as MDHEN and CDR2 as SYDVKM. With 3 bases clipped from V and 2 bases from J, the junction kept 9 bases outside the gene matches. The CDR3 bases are TGTGCCAGCAGTTTTCCCAGGGGGACTAGCGGCACCTACGAGCAGTACTTC. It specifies CASSFPRGTSGTYEQYF.

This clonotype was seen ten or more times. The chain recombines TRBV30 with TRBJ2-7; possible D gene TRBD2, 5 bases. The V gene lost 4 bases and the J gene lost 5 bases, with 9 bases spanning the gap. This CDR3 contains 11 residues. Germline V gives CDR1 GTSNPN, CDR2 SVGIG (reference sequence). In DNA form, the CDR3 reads TGTGCCTGGAATGTGGGAGACGAGCAGTACTTC. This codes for CAWNVGDEQYF.

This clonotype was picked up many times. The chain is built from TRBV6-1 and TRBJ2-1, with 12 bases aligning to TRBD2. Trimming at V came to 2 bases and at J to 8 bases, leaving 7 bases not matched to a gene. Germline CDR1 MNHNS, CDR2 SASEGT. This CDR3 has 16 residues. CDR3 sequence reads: CASSEQTSGRQDEQFF. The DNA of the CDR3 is TGTGCCAGCAGTGAACAGACTAGCGGGAGACAGGATGAGCAGTTCTTC.

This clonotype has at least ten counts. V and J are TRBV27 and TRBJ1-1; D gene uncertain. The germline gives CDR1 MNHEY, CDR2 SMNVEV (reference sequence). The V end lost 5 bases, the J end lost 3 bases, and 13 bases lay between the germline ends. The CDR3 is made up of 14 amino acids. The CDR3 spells CASSTEVGYTEAFF. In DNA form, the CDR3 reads TGTGCCAGCAGTACGGAGGTTGGGTACACTGAAGCTTTCTTT.

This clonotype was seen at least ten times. CDR3: CASSSPGSTNEKLFF. The CDR3 DNA is TGTGCCAGCAGTTCCCCCGGGTCAACTAATGAAAAACTGTTTTTT. V is TRBV28 and J is TRBJ1-4; D remains unclear. The CDR3 is made up of 15 amino acids. The germline V gene encodes CDR1 MDHEN and CDR2 SYDVKM. Trimming cost V 4 bases and J 0 bases, with 9 bases left between them.

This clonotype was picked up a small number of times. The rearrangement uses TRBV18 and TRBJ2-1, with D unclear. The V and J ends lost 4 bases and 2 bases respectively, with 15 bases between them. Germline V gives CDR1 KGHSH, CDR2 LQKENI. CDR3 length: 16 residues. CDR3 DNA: TGTGCCAGCTCACAGGTGGGCCGGACCACCTACAATGAGCAGTTCTTC. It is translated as CASSQVGRTTYNEQFF.

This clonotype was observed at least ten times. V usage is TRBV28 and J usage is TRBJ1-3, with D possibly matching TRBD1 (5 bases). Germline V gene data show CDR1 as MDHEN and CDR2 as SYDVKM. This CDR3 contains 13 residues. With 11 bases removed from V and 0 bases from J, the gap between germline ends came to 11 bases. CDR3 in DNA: TGTGCCTCGGTAGACAGCTCTGGAAACACCATATATTTT. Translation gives CASVDSSGNTIYF.

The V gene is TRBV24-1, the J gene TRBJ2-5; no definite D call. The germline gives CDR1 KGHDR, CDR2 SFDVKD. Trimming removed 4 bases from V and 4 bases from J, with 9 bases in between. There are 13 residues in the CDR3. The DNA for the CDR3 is TGTGCCACCAGTGACCTTACCACAGAGACCCAGTACTTC. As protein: CATSDLTTETQYF.

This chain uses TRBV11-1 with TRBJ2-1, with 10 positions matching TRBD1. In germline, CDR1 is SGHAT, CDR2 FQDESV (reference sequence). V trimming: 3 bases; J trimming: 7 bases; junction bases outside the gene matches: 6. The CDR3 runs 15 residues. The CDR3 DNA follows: TGTGCCAGCAGCTTCGGGACAGGGGTTCCAAATGAGCAGTTCTTC. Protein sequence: CASSFGTGVPNEQFF.

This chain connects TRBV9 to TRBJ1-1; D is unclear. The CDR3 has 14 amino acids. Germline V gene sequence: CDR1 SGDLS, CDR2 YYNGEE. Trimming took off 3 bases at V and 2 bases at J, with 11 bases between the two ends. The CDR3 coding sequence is TGTGCCAGCAGCGCCGCCTCCCCAAACACTGAAGCTTTCTTT. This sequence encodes CASSAASPNTEAFF.

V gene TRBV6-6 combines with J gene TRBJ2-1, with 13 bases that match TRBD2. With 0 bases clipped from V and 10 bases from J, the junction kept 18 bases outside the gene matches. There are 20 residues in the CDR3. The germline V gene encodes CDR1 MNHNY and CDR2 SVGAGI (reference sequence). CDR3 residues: CASSYSGTSGTSGIGVEQFF. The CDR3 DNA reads TGTGCCAGCAGTTACTCCGGGACTAGCGGGACGAGCGGTATCGGGGTGGAGCAGTTCTTC.

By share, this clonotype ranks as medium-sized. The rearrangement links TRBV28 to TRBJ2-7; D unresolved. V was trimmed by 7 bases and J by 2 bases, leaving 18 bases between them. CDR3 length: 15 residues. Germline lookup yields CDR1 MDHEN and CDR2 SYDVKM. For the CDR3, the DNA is TGTGCCAGCACCGACGGGCCGTCCCTTGCCTACGAGCAGTACTTC. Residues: CASTDGPSLAYEQYF.

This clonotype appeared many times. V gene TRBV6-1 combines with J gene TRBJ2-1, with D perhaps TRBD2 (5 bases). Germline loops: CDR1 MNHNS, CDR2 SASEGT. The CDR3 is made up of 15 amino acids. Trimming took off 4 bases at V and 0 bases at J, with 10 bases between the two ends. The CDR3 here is CASSVLGSSYNEQFF. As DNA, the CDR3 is TGTGCCAGCAGTGTACTAGGTAGCTCCTACAATGAGCAGTTCTTC.

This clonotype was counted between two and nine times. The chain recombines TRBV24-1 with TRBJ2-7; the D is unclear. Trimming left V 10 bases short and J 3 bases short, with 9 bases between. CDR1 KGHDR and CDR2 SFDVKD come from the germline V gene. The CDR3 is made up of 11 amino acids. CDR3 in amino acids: CATIRHYEQYF. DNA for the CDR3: TGTGCCACTATACGCCACTACGAGCAGTACTTC.

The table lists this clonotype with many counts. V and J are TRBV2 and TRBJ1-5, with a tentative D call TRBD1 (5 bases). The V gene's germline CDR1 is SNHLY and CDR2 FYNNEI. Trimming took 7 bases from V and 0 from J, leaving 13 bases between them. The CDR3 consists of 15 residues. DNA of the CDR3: TGTGCCAGCACCCTTTACAGGTATAGCAATCAGCCCCAGCATTTT. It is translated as CASTLYRYSNQPQHF.